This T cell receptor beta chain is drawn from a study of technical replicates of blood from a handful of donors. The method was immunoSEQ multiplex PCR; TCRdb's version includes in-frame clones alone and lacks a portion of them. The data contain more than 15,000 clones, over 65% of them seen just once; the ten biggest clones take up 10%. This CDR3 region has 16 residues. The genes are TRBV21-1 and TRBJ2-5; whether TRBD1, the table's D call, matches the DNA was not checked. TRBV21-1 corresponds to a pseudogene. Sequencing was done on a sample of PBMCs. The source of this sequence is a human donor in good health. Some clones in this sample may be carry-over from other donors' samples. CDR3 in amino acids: CASSKRTGQPDETQYF. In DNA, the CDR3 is TGTGCCAGCAGCAAAAGGACAGGGCAGCCCGATGAGACCCAGTACTTC.